The text below deals with one T cell receptor beta chain. What it binds is not known. It was version v3.0 of the immunoSEQ assay that was run at survey level. The data were produced by immunoSEQ multiplex PCR, yet TCRdb's version contains in-frame clones alone and is incomplete. The sample has around 40,000 clones, around nine tenths seen once. Post-ART PBMC samples numbered at least two per donor, and pre-ART ones at least one. Every one of the participants with HIV received treatment in the United States. Prior to DNA extraction, the samples held about 1-11 million cryopreserved PBMC. CDR3 length: 16 amino acids. V was shortened by 4 bases and J by 7 bases, with 23 bases between the two germline ends. Germline lookup yields CDR1 SGHRS and CDR2 YFSETQ. This sample stems from a study of long-term antiretroviral therapy in people with HIV. Regarding the study as a whole: Relative to transplant donor controls, diversity remained lower despite increasing after ART.

The source of this sequence is a woman aged 18-29 years with HIV. The sample consisted of unsorted PBMCs, taken just before starting antiretroviral therapy. The chain joins TRBV5-1 to TRBJ1-2; D gene unclear. In DNA, the CDR3 is TGCGCCAGCAGCCTTTACCCTTCCCTAACGGGCGGTGGCTACACCTTC. Residues: CASSLYPSLTGGGYTF.